Listed here are 14 T cell receptor beta chains from one sample, sequenced in a study of siplizumab effects on memory and regulatory T cells. The assay was immunoSEQ multiplex PCR, and TCRdb's table has in-frame clones only and misses some. The repertoire consists of around 6,500 clones, with less than 65% occurring once and the leading ten covering 14% to 15%. Sequencing input: effector memory CD8+ T cells sorted from blood. The subset is: unstimulated CD8+ effector memory T cells. All receptors come from a human donor in good health.

The rearrangement joins TRBV9 to TRBJ2-1, with a tentative D call TRBD1 (6 bases). This CDR3 is 16 amino acids long. V was trimmed by 3 bases and J by 0 bases, leaving 13 bases between them. Germline CDR1 is SGDLS and CDR2 is YYNGEE. CDR3 sequence: CASSAHREISYNEQFF. The CDR3 DNA reads TGTGCCAGCAGCGCCCACAGGGAAATCTCCTACAATGAGCAGTTCTTC. Based on the CDR3 plus reference TRBV9 and TRBJ2-1, the full variable domain is DSGVTQTPKHLITATGQRVTLRCSPRSGDLSVYWYQQSLDQGLQFLIQYYNGEERAKGNILERFSAQQFPDLHSELNLSSLELGDSALYFCASSAHREISYNEQFFGPGTRLTVL.

The J gene is TRBJ2-5, the V gene TRBV6-1; 11 positions match TRBD2. Germline CDR1 MNHNS, CDR2 SASEGT. With 2 bases clipped from V and 5 bases from J, the junction kept 4 bases outside the gene matches. The CDR3 contains 15 residues. CDR3 residues: CASSELAGGPETQYF. Written as DNA, the CDR3 is TGTGCCAGCAGTGAATTAGCGGGGGGGCCGGAGACCCAGTACTTC.

The J gene is TRBJ2-1, the V gene TRBV12-2; the DNA was not compared with TRBD2, the D call given in the table. TRBV12-2 is designated a pseudogene. The CDR3 extends over 14 amino acids. As DNA, the CDR3 is TGTGCAAGTCGCTTAGCTAGCTCCTACAATGAGCAGTTCTTC. Translated: CASRLASSYNEQFF.

By share, this clone counts as large. The V and J genes are TRBV7-9 and TRBJ1-1; D is unresolved. Germline values: CDR1 SEHNR, CDR2 FQNEAQ (reference sequence). The CDR3 totals 14 residues. Trimming removed 0 bases from V and 4 bases from J, with 9 bases in between. The chain's CDR3 is CASSLAQAATEAFF. The CDR3 bases are TGTGCCAGCAGCTTAGCGCAGGCAGCCACTGAAGCTTTCTTT.

J is TRBJ2-7 and V is TRBV27, with D tentatively TRBD1 (5 bases). Trimming stripped 5 bases from V and 1 base from J, with 15 bases between. The CDR3 contains 15 residues. Germline assignment: CDR1 MNHEY and CDR2 SMNVEV (reference sequence). DNA for the CDR3: TGTGCCAGCAGTCCAAACAGTAAGGGGTCCTACGAGCAGTACTTC. Translated, it gives CASSPNSKGSYEQYF.

The gene calls are TRBV20-1 and TRBJ2-7; no clear D gene. This CDR3 is built from 11 residues. V lost 1 base to trimming and J lost 4 bases, with 5 bases between them. Germline V lookup: CDR1 DFQATT, CDR2 SNEGSKA (reference sequence). Here the CDR3 DNA reads TGCAGTGCTAGAGCAGATTACGAGCAGTACTTC. This gives the protein CSARADYEQYF.

This clone was seen just once. This sequence joins TRBV6-5 and TRBJ2-7, with TRBD1 matching over 11 bases. Germline-derived CDR1 and CDR2 are MNHEY and SVGAGI. J was trimmed by 5 bases and V by 5 bases; bases with no gene match: 8. CDR3 length: 15 amino acids. CDR3 residues: CASSRGTGGGNEQYF. For the CDR3, the DNA is TGTGCCAGCAGTAGGGGGACAGGGGGAGGCAACGAGCAGTACTTC.

This chain connects TRBV27 to TRBJ2-3; no definite D call. V was pared by 5 bases and J by 2 bases, with 14 bases between. The length of the CDR3 is 15 residues. Germline CDR1 is MNHEY and CDR2 is SMNVEV (reference sequence). For the CDR3, the DNA is TGTGCCAGCAGTCCCGGAGAGGCCCACACAGATACGCAGTATTTT. It is translated as CASSPGEAHTDTQYF.

The sample holds a few counts of this clone. Other nucleotide sequences from this sample produce the same CDR3. This rearrangement joins TRBV6-5 to TRBJ1-4; D is unclear. The CDR3 runs to 15 residues. Trimming removed 0 bases from V and 0 bases from J, with 5 bases in between. Germline CDR1 MNHEY, CDR2 SVGAGI. CDR3 nucleotide sequence: TGTGCCAGCAGTTACTCGCATGCAACTAATGAAAAACTGTTTTTT. Translated, it gives CASSYSHATNEKLFF.

The sample holds one count of this clone. The CDR3 DNA reads TGTGCCATCAGTGAGTACCGGGACAGTGCCAATGAGCAGTTCTTC. Translating gives CAISEYRDSANEQFF. The gene calls are TRBV10-3 and TRBJ2-1, with TRBD1 matching over 7 bases. CDR1 is ENHRY, CDR2 SYGVKD, per germline. CDR3 length equals 15 residues. The trim removed 1 base at V and 6 bases at J, leaving 6 bases unmatched.

This clone was detected only a few times. The chain has TRBV25-1 and TRBJ2-3; 7 bases match TRBD1. The CDR3 has 14 amino acids. With V trimmed by 4 bases and J by 1 base, 2 bases remained unmatched. Germline V CDR1 and CDR2: MGHDK, SYGVNS. The CDR3 coding sequence is TGTGCCAGCAGTGGGGGGACAGGCACAGATACGCAGTATTTT. It encodes CASSGGTGTDTQYF.

The chain joins TRBV2 to TRBJ2-5; D assignment may be TRBD1 or TRBD2 (5 bases each). The germline CDR1 and CDR2 sequences are SNHLY and FYNNEI. V shed 5 bases and J shed 7 bases, with 14 bases lying between them. The CDR3 is 13 residues long. This chain's CDR3 is CASSTTVGGTQYF. CDR3 sequence (DNA): TGTGCCAGCAGTACGACAGTAGGAGGGACCCAGTACTTC.

This chain links TRBV19 with TRBJ1-1; TRBD1 is a possible D gene (5 bases). The CDR3 consists of 14 residues. Germline V gives CDR1 LNHDA, CDR2 SQIVND (reference sequence). V dropped 3 bases and J dropped 4 bases, with 12 bases sitting between them. This CDR3 is CASSMGGAGTEAFF. CDR3 nucleotides: TGTGCCAGTAGTATGGGAGGGGCCGGCACTGAAGCTTTCTTT. Supplemented by reference TRBV19 and TRBJ1-1, the full variable domain reads DGGITQSPKYLFRKEGQNVTLSCEQNLNHDAMYWYRQDPGQGLRLIYYSQIVNDFQKGDIAEGYSVSREKKESFPLTVTSAQKNPTAFYLCASSMGGAGTEAFFGQGTRLTVV.

The V and J genes are TRBV6-1 and TRBJ1-2; D is ambiguous. Germline V lookup: CDR1 MNHNS, CDR2 SASEGT. V dropped 2 bases and J dropped 2 bases, with 12 bases sitting between them. The CDR3 is made up of 15 amino acids. The CDR3 DNA is TGTGCCAGCAGTGAATATTCAGGAGGAAACTATGGCTACACCTTC. Its protein is CASSEYSGGNYGYTF.